What follows describes a single T cell receptor beta chain. What it binds is unknown. The PCR ran on 60 Vbeta and 13 Jbeta primers. Clones were read by immunoSEQ multiplex PCR, and TCRdb kept only the in-frame ones, dropping some. The data show around 190,000 clones, roughly 82% seen once. The CDR3 loop spans 14 amino acids. Germline V gene sequence: CDR1 MNHNY, CDR2 SVGAGI (reference sequence). V was trimmed by 6 bases and J by 10 bases, leaving 19 bases between them. The data were taken from a study of cytomegalovirus exposure and HLA in healthy donors. General study points: A cluster of highly shared sequence variants was likely a sequencing artifact. In vitro checks showed that three CMV-associated chains really do target CMV antigens. Rarity marked most TCR sequences, yet some public TCRs occurred in many donors. In an earlier analysis, most TCR beta V segments were productive about 90% or about 30% of the time.

This TCR derives from a girl between 2 and 10 years old in good health and CMV-seropositive. The chain joins TRBV6-6 to TRBJ2-1; D unresolved. The sequencing input was PBMCs. The CDR3 nucleotides read TGTGCCAGCAGATCAATCATTCCGACTGAGGAGCAGTTCTTC. As protein: CASRSIIPTEEQFF.